This TCR beta chain was documented in a study of T cell responses to AZD1222 COVID-19 vaccine. This CDR3 contains 14 residues. Germline V gene lookup returns CDR1 MNHEY and CDR2 SVGAGI. Trimming cost V 5 bases and J 7 bases, with 14 bases left between them. Points on this clone: What it binds is not known.

Findings and limits, study-wide: Following two doses of AZD1222, Spike-specific TCR breadth and depth rose. CD4 TCRs covered the whole spike, strongest at regions 160-218 and 743-854. The donor group comprised mostly white British people and more females; the analysis possibly underestimated clonal diversity. The study reported that nearly half of spike-specific TCRs target unmutated variant regions.

TCRdb's copy holds only in-frame clones and misses some; the assay was immunoSEQ multiplex PCR. The data show some 180,000 clones, about 92% seen once. The J gene is TRBJ1-4, the V gene TRBV6-5; a weak D match, TRBD1 (6 bases). Source: peripheral blood, taken 28 days after the second dose of the MenACWY control vaccine. This sequence originates from an adult who received the MenACWY meningococcal vaccine as a control. The CDR3 loop is CASSLRGIFEKLFF. As DNA, the CDR3 is TGTGCCAGCAGTCTTAGGGGGATCTTTGAAAAACTGTTTTTT.